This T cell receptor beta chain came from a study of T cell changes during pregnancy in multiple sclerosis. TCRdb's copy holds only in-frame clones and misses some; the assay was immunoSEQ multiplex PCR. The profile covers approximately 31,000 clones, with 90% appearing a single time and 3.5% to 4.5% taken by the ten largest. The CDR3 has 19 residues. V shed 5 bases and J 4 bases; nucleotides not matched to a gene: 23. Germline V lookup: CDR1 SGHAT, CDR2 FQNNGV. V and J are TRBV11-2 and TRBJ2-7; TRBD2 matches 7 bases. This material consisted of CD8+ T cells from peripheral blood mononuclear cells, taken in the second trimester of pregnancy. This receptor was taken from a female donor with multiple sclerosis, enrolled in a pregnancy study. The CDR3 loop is CASSLGKGIDRRETYEQYF. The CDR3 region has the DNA TGTGCCAGCAGCCTAGGGAAGGGGATCGATAGGCGGGAGACGTACGAGCAGTACTTC.